The 19 T cell receptor beta chains below all came from one sample that was sequenced in a study of technical replicates of blood from a few donors. The data were produced by immunoSEQ multiplex PCR, yet TCRdb's version contains in-frame clones alone and is incomplete. This sample has roughly 81,000 clones, with 95% to 98% found just once. The sequenced sample was T cells isolated from PBMCs. The receptor set was obtained from a human donor in good health.

The chain combines TRBV27 with TRBJ2-3; TRBD2 aligns across 12 bases. Germline V gene data show CDR1 as MNHEY and CDR2 as SMNVEV (reference sequence). Trimming took 3 bases from V and 2 from J; bases not matched to a gene: 6. CDR3 length equals 17 residues. DNA for the CDR3: TGTGCCAGCAGTTTTTACGGACTAGCGGGGTACACAGATACGCAGTATTTT. It specifies CASSFYGLAGYTDTQYF.

The rearrangement links TRBV11-3 to TRBJ1-6; possibly TRBD1 for D (5 bases). The CDR3 covers 15 residues. Germline V CDR1 and CDR2: SGHNT, YENEEA. Trimming shortened V by 5 bases and J by 9 bases, and 17 bases separated the two germline ends. The CDR3 spells CASSLYRDGGSPLHF. CDR3 bases: TGTGCCAGCAGCCTTTACCGGGACGGGGGTTCACCCCTCCACTTT.

The chain recombines TRBV5-4 with TRBJ1-1; unclear D gene. Trimming shortened V by 1 base and J by 5 bases, and 9 bases separated the two germline ends. This CDR3 contains 13 residues. In germline, CDR1 is SGHNT, CDR2 YYREEE (reference sequence). The CDR3 DNA sequence: TGTGCCAGCAGCTTGCTCACGGGTACTGAAGCTTTCTTT. Translation gives CASSLLTGTEAFF.

V gene TRBV6-5 combines with J gene TRBJ1-1; D not certain. The CDR3 contains 14 residues. Germline CDR1 is MNHEY and CDR2 is SVGAGI. V was trimmed by 3 bases and J by 0 bases, leaving 8 bases between them. CDR3 sequence (DNA): TGTGCCAGCAGTTATGGGCAAATGAACACTGAAGCTTTCTTT. Its translation is CASSYGQMNTEAFF.

The rearrangement joins TRBV5-5 to TRBJ2-7; a weak D match, TRBD1 (6 bases). The V end lost 10 bases, the J end lost 0 bases, and 14 bases lay between the germline ends. This CDR3 contains 13 residues. Germline lookup yields CDR1 SGHKS and CDR2 YYEKEE (reference sequence). The CDR3 loop reads CASGATDSYEQYF. CDR3 coding DNA: TGTGCCTCAGGGGCTACAGACTCCTACGAGCAGTACTTC.

This clone was observed a single time. The V and J genes are TRBV30 and TRBJ1-5, with a weak D call TRBD1 (6 bases). The CDR3 spans 13 residues. Per the germline V gene, CDR1 is GTSNPN and CDR2 is SVGIG (reference sequence). Deletions cut 1 base from V and 11 bases from J, with 15 bases between. CDR3: CAWSDGQSRTQHF. CDR3 nucleotides: TGTGCCTGGAGTGATGGACAGTCGCGGACCCAGCATTTT.

V usage is TRBV5-4 and J usage is TRBJ2-1; 12 positions agree with TRBD2. Losses at the gene ends were 4 bases for V and 8 bases for J; bases not matched to a gene: 4. The CDR3 spans 14 residues. Germline CDR1 is SGHNT and CDR2 is YYREEE (reference sequence). The CDR3 nucleotides are TGTGCCAGCAGCGTGACTAGCGGGAGCGATGAGCAGTTCTTC. Translation gives CASSVTSGSDEQFF. The variable domain in full, completed from reference TRBV5-4 and TRBJ2-1, reads ETGVTQSPTHLIKTRGQQVTLRCSSQSGHNTVSWYQQALGQGPQFIFQYYREEENGRGNFPPRFSGLQFPNYSSELNVNALELDDSALYLCASSVTSGSDEQFFGPGTRLTVL.

This chain joins TRBV14 and TRBJ2-5; D perhaps matches TRBD2 (6 bases). Deletions cut 4 bases from V and 2 bases from J, with 14 bases between. CDR1 is SGHDN, CDR2 FVKESK, per germline. The CDR3 spans 15 residues. The CDR3 bases are TGTGCCAGCAGCCTCGGGGACTTACCTCAAGAGACCCAGTACTTC. It specifies CASSLGDLPQETQYF.

This clone occurred once. The chain joins TRBV2 to TRBJ1-4; TRBD1 matches 10 bases. The germline CDR1 and CDR2 sequences are SNHLY and FYNNEI. Trimming at V came to 10 bases and at J to 4 bases, leaving 6 bases not matched to a gene. The CDR3 is 14 residues long. The CDR3 bases are TGTGCCACCGGACAGGGGGGCGGTAATGAAAAACTGTTTTTT. It codes for CATGQGGGNEKLFF.

V is TRBV11-2 and J is TRBJ2-7; 10 bases are a match to TRBD2. Germline CDR1 is SGHAT and CDR2 is FQNNGV. Trimming removed 3 bases from V and 2 bases from J; junction bases left unmatched: 4. The CDR3 sequence is 15 residues long. Here the CDR3 reads CASSFRAGGPYEQYF. The CDR3 bases are TGTGCCAGCAGCTTCAGAGCGGGAGGGCCCTACGAGCAGTACTTC.

The chain recombines TRBV11-2 with TRBJ1-3, with D possibly matching TRBD1 (5 bases). The CDR3 is 18 amino acids. The germline gives CDR1 SGHAT, CDR2 FQNNGV. With 6 bases removed from V and 0 bases from J, the gap between germline ends came to 21 bases. The CDR3 here is CASRRPLTAPSSGNTIYF. In DNA form, the CDR3 reads TGTGCCAGCAGGCGACCGCTGACAGCCCCGAGCTCTGGAAACACCATATATTTT.

On this clone itself: The sample holds other DNA sequences that translate to the same CDR3. The chain joins TRBV27 to TRBJ2-7; 7 bases fit TRBD1. The CDR3 runs to 14 residues. Germline lookup yields CDR1 MNHEY and CDR2 SMNVEV (reference sequence). The V segment lost 4 bases and the J segment 4 bases; nucleotides outside the gene matches: 7. This CDR3 reads CASSSGTASYEQYF. CDR3 in DNA: TGTGCCAGCAGTTCCGGGACAGCCTCTTACGAGCAGTACTTC.

This chain connects TRBV5-1 to TRBJ1-6; 7 bases align to TRBD1. With V trimmed by 4 bases and J by 4 bases, 14 bases remained unmatched. Germline V CDR1 and CDR2: SGHRS, YFSETQ. The CDR3 consists of 18 residues. For the CDR3, the DNA is TGCGCCAGCAGCCCTTCGACCGGACAGGAACTATATAATTCACCCCTCCACTTT. This codes for CASSPSTGQELYNSPLHF.

The DNA for the CDR3 is TGTGCCAGCAGCCCCCGGGACAGGGACCCCTACGAGCAGTACTTC. Encoded protein: CASSPRDRDPYEQYF. The genes are TRBV7-6 and TRBJ2-7; 9 bases map to TRBD1. The CDR3 runs to 15 residues. The germline CDR1 and CDR2 sequences are SGHVS and FNYEAQ. J was trimmed by 2 bases and V by 5 bases; bases with no gene match: 7.

V usage is TRBV27 and J usage is TRBJ2-5; no clear D. The CDR3 has 13 amino acids. The germline V and J ends were trimmed by 2 bases and 5 bases, with 9 bases remaining between them. In germline, CDR1 is MNHEY, CDR2 SMNVEV (reference sequence). CDR3 protein: CASSLIGEETQYF. For the CDR3, the DNA is TGTGCCAGCAGTTTAATAGGAGAGGAGACCCAGTACTTC.

In this sample, this clone turned up once. The chain couples TRBV30 to TRBJ1-1, with D perhaps TRBD1 (6 bases). Germline V gene lookup returns CDR1 GTSNPN and CDR2 SVGIG (reference sequence). The CDR3 has 17 residues. V lost 1 base and J 0 bases, leaving 18 bases between the germline ends. The CDR3, as DNA: TGTGCCTGGAGTGGACCGGCCAGGGGCCAACTGAACACTGAAGCTTTCTTT. It specifies CAWSGPARGQLNTEAFF.

The rearrangement links TRBV19 to TRBJ1-1; D not certain. The CDR3 runs 13 residues. Germline CDR1 is LNHDA and CDR2 is SQIVND (reference sequence). Trimming cost V 5 bases and J 3 bases, with 10 bases left between them. The CDR3 here is CASSPSGYTEAFF. CDR3 sequence (DNA): TGTGCCAGTAGTCCTTCGGGATACACTGAAGCTTTCTTT. Full variable domain (remainder filled in from reference TRBV19 and TRBJ1-1): DGGITQSPKYLFRKEGQNVTLSCEQNLNHDAMYWYRQDPGQGLRLIYYSQIVNDFQKGDIAEGYSVSREKKESFPLTVTSAQKNPTAFYLCASSPSGYTEAFFGQGTRLTVV.

J is TRBJ2-1 and V is TRBV5-1, with 8 bases fitting TRBD2. Germline V gene sequence: CDR1 SGHRS, CDR2 YFSETQ. This CDR3 comprises 16 residues. The V and J ends lost 4 bases and 4 bases, in that order; junction bases with no gene match: 10. The CDR3 region has the DNA TGCGCCAGCAGCCTGGGGGGACTAGATCTTTACAATGAGCAGTTCTTC. Translated: CASSLGGLDLYNEQFF.

The V gene is TRBV6-6, the J gene TRBJ1-2; TRBD1 is a possible D gene (5 bases). Trimming removed 2 bases from V and 8 bases from J, with 21 bases in between. The germline gives CDR1 MNHNY, CDR2 SVGAGI (reference sequence). The CDR3 has 16 residues. The CDR3 spells CASSYLEIRATGGYTF. The CDR3 DNA is TGTGCCAGCAGTTACCTGGAGATCCGGGCCACAGGCGGCTACACCTTC.